This is a list of T cell receptor beta chains from one sample in a study of T-cell memory formation after mild COVID-19. MiXCR was run by TCRdb on the 5' RACE reads, yielding one entry per CDR3 protein. The sample lists about 110,000 distinct CDR3 sequences, 9.5% to 15% occurring once. Sequencing input: PBMCs or a T cell subset sorted from them (not recorded which). Receptors originate from an adult woman who had mild COVID-19 (a few samples of this study predate the infection). Cell type and time point are not known. CDR3s include the opening cysteine and the closing phenylalanine or tryptophan. Each record gives: D gene, clone size, J gene, V gene, CDR3 DNA, CDR3 protein. D genes are given only for firm matches. Some rows mark clone size as missing; the rest say once, few, many or name a class of expanded clone.

D: NA
size: NA
J: TRBJ2-1
V: TRBV9
DNA: TGTGCCAGCAGCGCCTATCCGACCTACAATGAGCAGTTCTTC
CDR3: CASSAYPTYNEQFF

D: NA
size: few
J: TRBJ1-2
V: TRBV29-1
DNA: TGCAGCGCTCTAGGTTCCTATGGCTACACCTTC
CDR3: CSALGSYGYTF

D: NA
size: NA
J: TRBJ1-4
V: TRBV7-8
DNA: TGTGCCAGCAGCTTAGAAGGACGGCTCGGGGAAAAACTGTTTTTT
CDR3: CASSLEGRLGEKLFF

D: NA
size: few
J: TRBJ2-2
V: TRBV7-9
DNA: TGTGCCAGCAGCCTCCCAAACACCGGGGAGCTGTTTTTT
CDR3: CASSLPNTGELFF

D: NA
size: few
J: TRBJ2-7
V: TRBV27
DNA: TGTGCCAGCAGTTATGGCCGGGGTCCCTACGAGCAGTACTTC
CDR3: CASSYGRGPYEQYF

D: TRBD1
size: NA
J: TRBJ2-7
V: TRBV27
DNA: TGTGCCACCTTGGGACAGGGGAGAGGCGAGCAGTACTTC
CDR3: CATLGQGRGEQYF

D: TRBD2
size: many
J: TRBJ2-1
V: TRBV29-1
DNA: TGCAGCGTTGGTGCCCTAATAGCGGGAGGATTTCGGATCTACAATGAGCAGTTCTTC
CDR3: CSVGALIAGGFRIYNEQFF

D: TRBD2
size: few
J: TRBJ2-3
V: TRBV6-5
DNA: TGTGCCAGCAGTTACTCCGGACTAGCGGGAGGGCCCTACACAGATACGCAGTATTTT
CDR3: CASSYSGLAGGPYTDTQYF

D: NA
size: NA
J: TRBJ2-2
V: TRBV9
DNA: TGTGCCAGCAGCGTAGCTAGTAATCCCGGGGAGCTGTTTTTT
CDR3: CASSVASNPGELFF

D: NA
size: few
J: TRBJ1-1
V: TRBV5-1
DNA: TGCGCCAGCAGCTTGGCACAGGGCTTGGACACTGAAGCTTTCTTT
CDR3: CASSLAQGLDTEAFF

D: NA
size: NA
J: TRBJ1-2
V: TRBV4-1
DNA: TGCGCCAGCAGCCAAGACAACAGGACGCCGGGGGGTGGCTACACCTTC
CDR3: CASSQDNRTPGGGYTF

D: TRBD2
size: few
J: TRBJ2-1
V: TRBV20-1
DNA: TGCAGTGCTAGAGATTCTCTCGACGCTAGCGGGCCCCACAATGAGCAGTTCTTC
CDR3: CSARDSLDASGPHNEQFF

D: NA
size: few
J: TRBJ2-7
V: TRBV20-1
DNA: TGCAGTGCTAGAGACGCACCTGCTGAGATGTTAGCCTACGAGCAGTACTTC
CDR3: CSARDAPAEMLAYEQYF

D: NA
size: many
J: TRBJ2-2
V: TRBV19
DNA: TGTGCCAGTAGTATAAGTGACACCGGGGAGCTGTTTTTT
CDR3: CASSISDTGELFF